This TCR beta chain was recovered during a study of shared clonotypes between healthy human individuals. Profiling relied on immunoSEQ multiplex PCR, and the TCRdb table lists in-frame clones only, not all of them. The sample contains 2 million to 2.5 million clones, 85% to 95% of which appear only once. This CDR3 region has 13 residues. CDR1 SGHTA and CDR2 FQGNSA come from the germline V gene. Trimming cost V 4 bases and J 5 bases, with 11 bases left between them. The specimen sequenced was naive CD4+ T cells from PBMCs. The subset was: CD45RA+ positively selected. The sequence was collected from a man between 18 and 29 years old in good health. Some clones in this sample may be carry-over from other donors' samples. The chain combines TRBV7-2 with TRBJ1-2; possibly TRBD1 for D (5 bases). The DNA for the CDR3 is TGTGCCAGCAGCTACGGGACCGTTTATGGCTACACCTTC. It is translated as CASSYGTVYGYTF. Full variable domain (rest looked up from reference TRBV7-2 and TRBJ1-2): GAGVSQSPSNKVTEKGKDVELRCDPISGHTALYWYRQSLGQGLEFLIYFQGNSAPDKSGLPSDRFSAERTGGSVSTLTIQRTQQEDSAVYLCASSYGTVYGYTFGSGTRLTVV.